The 27 T cell receptor beta chains presented below share a single source sample, sequenced in a study of blood T cell repertoires in COVID-19. Profiling relied on immunoSEQ multiplex PCR, and the TCRdb table lists in-frame clones only, not all of them. Of about 370,000 clones in the sample, 80% to 90% were seen once. The material sequenced was PBMCs or T cells enriched from blood (not recorded which). These receptors all come from a man aged 18-30 years who had recovered from COVID-19.

On this clone itself: Other DNA sequences in the sample encode the same CDR3. The chain links TRBV7-2 to TRBJ2-1, with a tentative D call TRBD2 (7 bases). Between the trimmed V and J ends, which lost 0 bases and 8 bases, there was a span of 11 bases. This CDR3 comprises 14 residues. Germline V gene sequence: CDR1 SGHTA, CDR2 FQGNSA. The CDR3 nucleotides read TGTGCCAGCAGCTTAGCGGGGGGGCTGGATGAGCAGTTCTTC. It yields the protein CASSLAGGLDEQFF.

The V and J genes are TRBV6-5 and TRBJ1-3, with D possibly TRBD1 on 5 matching bases. Germline CDR1 MNHEY, CDR2 SVGAGI. Trimming cost V 4 bases and J 2 bases, with 12 bases left between them. The CDR3 has 15 residues. CDR3 protein: CASSWQGAPGNTIYF. In DNA form, the CDR3 reads TGTGCCAGCAGTTGGCAGGGCGCCCCTGGAAACACCATATATTTT.

This chain joins TRBV6-4 and TRBJ1-4, with D uncertain. Germline CDR1 is MRHNA and CDR2 is SNTAGT. CDR3 length equals 13 residues. V was cut by 3 bases and J by 4 bases, with 6 bases left in between. The CDR3 nucleotides are TGTGCCAGCAGTGAGGCAGTTAATGAAAAACTGTTTTTT. Its protein product is CASSEAVNEKLFF.

The chain joins TRBV28 to TRBJ2-7; the match to TRBD2 covers 10 bases. This CDR3 region has 15 residues. Per germline, CDR1 MDHEN and CDR2 SYDVKM. The trim removed 7 bases at V and 3 bases at J, leaving 9 bases unmatched. The CDR3 coding sequence is TGTGCCAGCACCCTGTCGGGACTAGCGCTCTACGAGCAGTACTTC. Its translation: CASTLSGLALYEQYF.

This clone is a singleton in its sample. In DNA, the CDR3 is TGTGCCAGCAGCTGGACTAGCGGGATGACCGGGGAGCTGTTTTTT. It yields the protein CASSWTSGMTGELFF. The chain is built from TRBV28 and TRBJ2-2; TRBD2 matches 12 bases. Germline V gene lookup returns CDR1 MDHEN and CDR2 SYDVKM. The ends lost 6 bases at V and 5 bases at J; junction bases unmatched: 4. The CDR3 has 15 amino acids. Filled out from reference TRBV28 and TRBJ2-2, the complete variable domain reads DVKVTQSSRYLVKRTGEKVFLECVQDMDHENMFWYRQDPGLGLRLIYFSYDVKMKEKGDIPEGYSVSREKKERFSLILESASTNQTSMYLCASSWTSGMTGELFFGEGSRLTVL.

J is TRBJ1-2 and V is TRBV9; D call uncertain. This CDR3 has 17 amino acids. CDR1 is SGDLS, CDR2 YYNGEE, per germline. With 0 bases removed from V and 8 bases from J, the gap between germline ends came to 23 bases. The CDR3 spells CASSVAPGPGQAGGYTF. For the CDR3, the DNA is TGTGCCAGCAGCGTAGCTCCCGGCCCCGGCCAGGCTGGGGGCTACACCTTC.

The chain employs TRBV30 and TRBJ1-3; D possibly corresponds to TRBD1 (5 bases). V lost 3 bases, J lost 0 bases, and 9 bases lay in between. The CDR3 loop spans 14 amino acids. Germline V gene lookup returns CDR1 GTSNPN and CDR2 SVGIG (reference sequence). CDR3 protein: CAWSPGGSGNTIYF. The CDR3 DNA reads TGTGCCTGGAGCCCCGGGGGCTCTGGAAACACCATATATTTT.

The chain is built from TRBV10-3 and TRBJ1-1; a weak D match, TRBD1 (5 bases). Trimming cost V 2 bases and J 5 bases, with 21 bases left between them. Germline V CDR1 and CDR2: ENHRY, SYGVKD. The CDR3 extends over 17 amino acids. The CDR3 region has the DNA TGTGCCATCAGTGAGGAGCATAGGGGAGGTTTGGGGACTGAAGCTTTCTTT. Translating it yields CAISEEHRGGLGTEAFF.

V is TRBV5-1 and J is TRBJ1-4; D ambiguous. The CDR3 sequence is 15 residues long. Germline CDR1 reads SGHRS; CDR2 reads YFSETQ. V gave up 1 base and J gave up 8 bases, with 15 bases separating them. CDR3 sequence: CASSLLGSREEKLFF. DNA of the CDR3: TGCGCCAGCAGCTTGTTGGGGAGTCGGGAGGAAAAACTGTTTTTT.

The chain combines TRBV5-5 with TRBJ1-1; 9 bases fit TRBD1. Germline lookup yields CDR1 SGHKS and CDR2 YYEKEE (reference sequence). The CDR3 covers 17 residues. With 4 bases clipped from V and 0 bases from J, the junction kept 10 bases outside the gene matches. CDR3 in DNA: TGTGCCAGCAGCCCGGGACAGGGTACATACCTGAACACTGAAGCTTTCTTT. Protein product: CASSPGQGTYLNTEAFF.

Turning to this clone: The same CDR3 can be traced to other DNA sequences in this sample. The V call is TRBV10-3, the J call TRBJ1-5, with 8 nucleotides matching TRBD1. The germline V gene has CDR1 ENHRY and CDR2 SYGVKD. This CDR3 spans 13 amino acids. V trimming: 8 bases; J trimming: 4 bases; junction bases outside the gene matches: 4. CDR3 DNA sequence: TGTGCCATCCAGGGGGCCGGTAATCAGCCCCAGCATTTT. Its protein product is CAIQGAGNQPQHF.

This clone was seen once. The chain carries TRBV4-1 and TRBJ2-2, with TRBD1 identical over 9 bases. Germline V gene sequence: CDR1 MGHRA, CDR2 YSYEKL. The CDR3 length is 17 residues. With 0 bases clipped from V and 4 bases from J, the junction kept 6 bases outside the gene matches. In DNA, the CDR3 is TGCGCCAGCAGCCAAGACCGGGGGACAGGGCCCACCGGGGAGCTGTTTTTT. Protein sequence: CASSQDRGTGPTGELFF.

The genes are TRBV28 and TRBJ1-6; 9 positions agree with TRBD1. V shed 7 bases, J shed 13 bases, and the junction held 17 bases outside the gene matches. Germline CDR1 is MDHEN and CDR2 is SYDVKM. The CDR3 has 16 residues. CDR3 loop: CASTSPAGTGRFPLHF. The CDR3 coding sequence is TGTGCCAGCACGTCTCCGGCCGGGACAGGGAGGTTCCCCCTCCACTTT.

The chain is built from TRBV6-4 and TRBJ1-1; D is possibly TRBD1 (5 bases). Between the trimmed V and J ends, which lost 10 bases and 2 bases, there was a span of 17 bases. In germline, CDR1 is MRHNA, CDR2 SNTAGT. The CDR3 runs 14 residues. The CDR3 bases are TGTGCCACCAGCAGATGGGGCCCAAACACTGAAGCTTTCTTT. Protein product: CATSRWGPNTEAFF.

The chain has TRBV25-1 and TRBJ2-2; 8 positions agree with TRBD1. CDR1 MGHDK and CDR2 SYGVNS come from the germline V gene. Trimming took 8 bases from V and 3 from J; bases not matched to a gene: 8. The length of the CDR3 is 15 residues. The CDR3 nucleotides read TGTGCCAGCTCATCCGGGACAGGCGACACCGGGGAGCTGTTTTTT. This encodes CASSSGTGDTGELFF.

This chain connects TRBV6-5 to TRBJ2-3; 11 bases are shared with TRBD2. J was trimmed by 5 bases and V by 8 bases; bases with no gene match: 6. Germline V gene sequence: CDR1 MNHEY, CDR2 SVGAGI. This CDR3 contains 14 residues. The CDR3 loop reads CASGLAGGVDTQYF. CDR3 DNA: TGTGCCAGCGGTCTAGCGGGGGGCGTAGATACGCAGTATTTT.

The chain employs TRBV9 and TRBJ2-1; D is possibly TRBD2 (6 bases). CDR3 length: 15 residues. Germline-derived CDR1 and CDR2 are SGDLS and YYNGEE. The ends were cut back, 0 bases at V and 9 bases at J, with 16 bases in the middle. The CDR3 sequence is CASSVVGLGKGEQFF. DNA for the CDR3: TGTGCCAGCAGCGTAGTGGGACTCGGAAAGGGTGAGCAGTTCTTC. Supplemented by reference TRBV9 and TRBJ2-1, the full variable domain reads DSGVTQTPKHLITATGQRVTLRCSPRSGDLSVYWYQQSLDQGLQFLIQYYNGEERAKGNILERFSAQQFPDLHSELNLSSLELGDSALYFCASSVVGLGKGEQFFGPGTRLTVL.

This chain uses TRBV11-3 with TRBJ1-1; 10 nucleotides agree with TRBD1. Germline V gene lookup returns CDR1 SGHNT and CDR2 YENEEA. The CDR3 is 13 residues long. V lost 5 bases, J lost 9 bases, and 6 bases stayed unmatched. The CDR3 reads CASSIGTGVKAFF. As DNA, the CDR3 is TGTGCCAGCAGCATCGGGACAGGGGTAAAAGCTTTCTTT.

The CDR3 loop reads CASSPGVRVESEQYF. The CDR3 bases are TGCGCCAGCAGCCCGGGGGTCAGGGTCGAAAGCGAGCAGTACTTC. The chain combines TRBV5-1 with TRBJ2-7; D is perhaps TRBD2 (6 bases). CDR1 SGHRS and CDR2 YFSETQ come from the germline V gene. This CDR3 has 15 amino acids. V was clipped by 4 bases and J by 6 bases, with 20 bases between them.

The chain recombines TRBV10-3 with TRBJ2-3; TRBD2 matches 9 bases. Per germline, CDR1 ENHRY and CDR2 SYGVKD. The CDR3 extends over 16 amino acids. Trimming cost V 5 bases and J 4 bases; bases outside gene matches: 10. For the CDR3, the DNA is TGTGCCATCAGTACAGGAAGCGGGGGGTTATCAGATACGCAGTATTTT. Encoded protein: CAISTGSGGLSDTQYF.

The chain employs TRBV19 and TRBJ1-1; TRBD1 matches at 8 bases. The CDR3 sequence is 18 residues long. V dropped 5 bases and J dropped 1; count of bases not matched to a gene: 15. Germline V lookup: CDR1 LNHDA, CDR2 SQIVND (reference sequence). The CDR3 coding sequence is TGTGCCAGTAGTTCCCGGACAGGGATGGTTGTGGGGAACACTGAAGCTTTCTTT. Its translation is CASSSRTGMVVGNTEAFF.

The rearrangement joins TRBV29-1 to TRBJ2-3; D may be TRBD1 (6 bases). Germline CDR1 and CDR2: SQVTM and ANQGSEA. Deletions cut 6 bases from V and 0 bases from J, with 13 bases between. The CDR3 length is 14 residues. The CDR3 is CSVLRGPSTDTQYF. The CDR3 DNA is TGCAGCGTACTCAGGGGTCCTAGCACAGATACGCAGTATTTT.

The chain employs TRBV3-1 (or the pseudogene TRBV3-2) and TRBJ2-7; 7 bases are a match to TRBD1. Germline CDR1 is LGHDT and CDR2 is YNNKEL (reference sequence). Unmatched junction bases numbered 10, after V lost 4 bases and J lost 4 bases. The CDR3 length is 15 residues. CDR3 bases: TGTGCCAGCAGCCTAACCCCGGGACAGAATTACGAGCAGTACTTC. Encoded protein: CASSLTPGQNYEQYF.

V usage is TRBV28 and J usage is TRBJ2-7; D not resolved. This CDR3 has 14 residues. Trimming stripped 2 bases from V and 4 bases from J, with 12 bases between. Germline V CDR1 and CDR2: MDHEN, SYDVKM. Here the CDR3 reads CASSLEFPGYEQYF. For the CDR3, the DNA is TGTGCCAGCAGTTTAGAGTTCCCGGGTTACGAGCAGTACTTC.

The V and J genes are TRBV2 and TRBJ2-1, with D tentatively TRBD1 (6 bases). There are 14 residues in the CDR3. Between the trimmed V and J ends, which lost 3 bases and 7 bases, there was a span of 13 bases. The germline CDR1 and CDR2 sequences are SNHLY and FYNNEI. The CDR3 region has the DNA TGTGCCAGCAGTGATCCCACAGGGATTAATGAGCAGTTCTTC. The encoded protein is CASSDPTGINEQFF.

The genes are TRBV4-2 and TRBJ1-2, with unresolved D. Germline CDR1 reads LGHNA; CDR2 reads YNFKEQ. This CDR3 is 13 amino acids long. Trimming removed 1 base at V and 6 bases at J, with 9 bases between. The CDR3 sequence: CASSQVERDGYTF. In nucleotides, the CDR3 is TGTGCCAGCAGCCAAGTTGAACGAGATGGCTACACCTTC.

This sequence joins TRBV7-9 and TRBJ2-1, with 8 bases that match TRBD1. Trimming cost V 0 bases and J 3 bases; bases outside gene matches: 4. The V gene's germline CDR1 is SEHNR and CDR2 FQNEAQ (reference sequence). The CDR3 extends over 16 amino acids. The CDR3 DNA reads as TGTGCCAGCAGCTTAGCCCCAGGGGGCTTCTACAATGAGCAGTTCTTC. Translating gives CASSLAPGGFYNEQFF. Together with reference TRBV7-9 and TRBJ2-1, the CDR3 gives the full variable domain: DTGVSQNPRHKITKRGQNVTFRCDPISEHNRLYWYRQTLGQGPEFLTYFQNEAQLEKSRLLSDRFSAERPKGSFSTLEIQRTEQGDSAMYLCASSLAPGGFYNEQFFGPGTRLTVL.